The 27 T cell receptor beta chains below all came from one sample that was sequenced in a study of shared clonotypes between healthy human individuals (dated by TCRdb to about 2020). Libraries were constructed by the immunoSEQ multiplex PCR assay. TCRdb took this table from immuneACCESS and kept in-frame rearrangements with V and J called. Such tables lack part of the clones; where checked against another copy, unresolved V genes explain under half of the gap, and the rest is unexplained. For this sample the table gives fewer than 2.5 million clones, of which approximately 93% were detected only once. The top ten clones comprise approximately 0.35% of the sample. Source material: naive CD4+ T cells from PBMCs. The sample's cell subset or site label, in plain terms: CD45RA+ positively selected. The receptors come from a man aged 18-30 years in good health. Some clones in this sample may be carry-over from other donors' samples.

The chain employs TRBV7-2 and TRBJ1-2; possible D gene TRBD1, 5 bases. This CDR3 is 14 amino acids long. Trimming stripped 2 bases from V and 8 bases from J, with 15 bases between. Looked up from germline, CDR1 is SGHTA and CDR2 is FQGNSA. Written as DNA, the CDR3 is TGTGCCAGCAGCTTAACGGGGGAGGTTAGGGGCTACACCTTC. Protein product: CASSLTGEVRGYTF.

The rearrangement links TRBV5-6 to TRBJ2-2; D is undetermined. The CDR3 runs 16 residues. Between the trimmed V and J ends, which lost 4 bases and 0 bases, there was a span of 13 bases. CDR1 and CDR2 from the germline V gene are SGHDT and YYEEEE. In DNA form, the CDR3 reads TGTGCCAGCAGCACCCCCGTTTCCTCGAACACCGGGGAGCTGTTTTTT. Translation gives CASSTPVSSNTGELFF.

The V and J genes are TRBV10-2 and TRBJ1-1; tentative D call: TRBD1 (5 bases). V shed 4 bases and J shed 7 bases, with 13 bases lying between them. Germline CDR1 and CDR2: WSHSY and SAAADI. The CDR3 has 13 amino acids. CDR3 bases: TGCGCCAGCAGTGGGTCAGGGTTTGGTGAAGCTTTCTTT. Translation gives CASSGSGFGEAFF.

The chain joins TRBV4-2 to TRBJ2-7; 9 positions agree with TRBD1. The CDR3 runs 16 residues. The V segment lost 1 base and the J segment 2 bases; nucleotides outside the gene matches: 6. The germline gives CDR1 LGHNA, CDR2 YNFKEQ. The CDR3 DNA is TGTGCCAGCAGCCAAGTAGCCGGGACAGGGACCTACGAGCAGTACTTC. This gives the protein CASSQVAGTGTYEQYF.

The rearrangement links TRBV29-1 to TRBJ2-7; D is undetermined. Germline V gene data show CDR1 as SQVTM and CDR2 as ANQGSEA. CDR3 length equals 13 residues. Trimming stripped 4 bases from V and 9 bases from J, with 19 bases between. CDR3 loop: CSVGGRQRPGQYF. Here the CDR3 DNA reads TGCAGCGTTGGAGGCCGCCAACGACCGGGGCAGTACTTC.

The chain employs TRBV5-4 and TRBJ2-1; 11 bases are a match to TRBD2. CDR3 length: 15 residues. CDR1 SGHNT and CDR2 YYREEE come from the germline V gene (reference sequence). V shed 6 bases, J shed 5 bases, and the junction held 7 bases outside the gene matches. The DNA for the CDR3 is TGTGCCAGCACCTCGGGGACTAGCGGAAACAATGAGCAGTTCTTC. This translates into CASTSGTSGNNEQFF.

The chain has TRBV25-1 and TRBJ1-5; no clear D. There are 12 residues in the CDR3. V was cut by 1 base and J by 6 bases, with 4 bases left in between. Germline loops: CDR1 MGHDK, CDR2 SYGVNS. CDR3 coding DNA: TGTGCCAGCAGTGAATTCGGTCAGCCCCAGCATTTT. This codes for CASSEFGQPQHF.

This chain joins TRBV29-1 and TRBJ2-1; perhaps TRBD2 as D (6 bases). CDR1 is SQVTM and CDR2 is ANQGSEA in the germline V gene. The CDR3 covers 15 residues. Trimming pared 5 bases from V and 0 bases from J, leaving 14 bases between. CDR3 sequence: CSVTAAGNSYNEQFF. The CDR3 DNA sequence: TGCAGCGTTACAGCAGCGGGCAACTCCTACAATGAGCAGTTCTTC.

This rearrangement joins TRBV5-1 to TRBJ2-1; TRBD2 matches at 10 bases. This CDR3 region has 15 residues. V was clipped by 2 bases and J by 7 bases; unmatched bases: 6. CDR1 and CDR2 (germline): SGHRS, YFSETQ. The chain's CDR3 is CASSLTSGTWNEQFF. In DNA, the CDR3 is TGCGCCAGCAGCTTAACTAGCGGGACTTGGAATGAGCAGTTCTTC.

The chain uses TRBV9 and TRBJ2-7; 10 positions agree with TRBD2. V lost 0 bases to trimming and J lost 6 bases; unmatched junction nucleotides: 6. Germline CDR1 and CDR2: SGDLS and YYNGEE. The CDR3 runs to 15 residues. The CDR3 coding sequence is TGTGCCAGCAGCGTAGGGTCGCTAGCGGGAGCCGAGCAGTACTTC. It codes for CASSVGSLAGAEQYF. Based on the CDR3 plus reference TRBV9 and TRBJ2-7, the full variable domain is DSGVTQTPKHLITATGQRVTLRCSPRSGDLSVYWYQQSLDQGLQFLIQYYNGEERAKGNILERFSAQQFPDLHSELNLSSLELGDSALYFCASSVGSLAGAEQYFGPGTRLTVT.

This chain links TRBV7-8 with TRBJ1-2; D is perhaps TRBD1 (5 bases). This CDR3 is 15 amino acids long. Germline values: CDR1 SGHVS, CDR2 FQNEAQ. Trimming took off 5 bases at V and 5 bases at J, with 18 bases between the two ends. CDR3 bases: TGTGCCAGCAGCCCTCGGGAGGGGTTGGTGTATGGCTACACCTTC. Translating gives CASSPREGLVYGYTF.

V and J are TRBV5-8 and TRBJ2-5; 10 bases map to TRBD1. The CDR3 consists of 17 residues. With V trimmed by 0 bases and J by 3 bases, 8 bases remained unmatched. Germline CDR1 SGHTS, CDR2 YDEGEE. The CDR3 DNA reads TGTGCCAGCAGCTTGGCGTACGGGACAGGGGAAGAAGAGACCCAGTACTTC. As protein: CASSLAYGTGEEETQYF. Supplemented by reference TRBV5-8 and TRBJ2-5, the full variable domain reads EAGVTQSPTHLIKTRGQQATLRCSPISGHTSVYWYQQALGLGLQFLLWYDEGEERNRGNFPPRFSGRQFPNYSSELNVNALELEDSALYLCASSLAYGTGEEETQYFGPGTRLLVL.

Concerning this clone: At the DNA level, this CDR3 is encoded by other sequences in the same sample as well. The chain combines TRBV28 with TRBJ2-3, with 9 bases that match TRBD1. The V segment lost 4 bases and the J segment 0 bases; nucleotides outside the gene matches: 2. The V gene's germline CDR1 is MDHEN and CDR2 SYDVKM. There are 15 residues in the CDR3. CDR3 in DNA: TGTGCCAGCAGTTCGACAGGGGGTAGCACAGATACGCAGTATTTT. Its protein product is CASSSTGGSTDTQYF.

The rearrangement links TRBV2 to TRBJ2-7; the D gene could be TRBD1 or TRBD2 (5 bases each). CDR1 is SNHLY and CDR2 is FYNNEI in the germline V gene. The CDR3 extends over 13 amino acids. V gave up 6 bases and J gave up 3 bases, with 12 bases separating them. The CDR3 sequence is CASRGDGVYEQYF. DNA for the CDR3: TGTGCCAGCAGGGGGGACGGCGTCTACGAGCAGTACTTC.

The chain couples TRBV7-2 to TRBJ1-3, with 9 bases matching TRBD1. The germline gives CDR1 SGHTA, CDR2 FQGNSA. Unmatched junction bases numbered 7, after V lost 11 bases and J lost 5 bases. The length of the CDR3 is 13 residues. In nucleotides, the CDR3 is TGTGCCGGTGGGACAGGGAATAGAAACACCATATATTTT. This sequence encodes CAGGTGNRNTIYF.

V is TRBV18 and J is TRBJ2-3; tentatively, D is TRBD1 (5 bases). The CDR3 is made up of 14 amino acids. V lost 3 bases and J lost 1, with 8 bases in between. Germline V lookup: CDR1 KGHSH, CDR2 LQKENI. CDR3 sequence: CASSPATGTDTQYF. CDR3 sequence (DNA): TGTGCCAGCTCACCCGCGACAGGCACAGATACGCAGTATTTT.

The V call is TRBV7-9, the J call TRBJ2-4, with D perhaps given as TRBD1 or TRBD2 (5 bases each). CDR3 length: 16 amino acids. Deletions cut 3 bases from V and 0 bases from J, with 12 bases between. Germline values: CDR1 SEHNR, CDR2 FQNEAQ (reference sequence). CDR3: CASSFGAGLAKNIQYF. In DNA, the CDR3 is TGTGCCAGCAGCTTTGGGGCGGGCCTAGCCAAAAACATTCAGTACTTC.

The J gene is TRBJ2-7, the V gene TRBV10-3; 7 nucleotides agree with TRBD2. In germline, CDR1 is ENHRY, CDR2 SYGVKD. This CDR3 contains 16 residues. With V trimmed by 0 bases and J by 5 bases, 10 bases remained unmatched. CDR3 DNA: TGTGCCATCAGTGAGTCGGGCTTAGCGGGCCGCCACGAGCAGTACTTC. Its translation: CAISESGLAGRHEQYF.

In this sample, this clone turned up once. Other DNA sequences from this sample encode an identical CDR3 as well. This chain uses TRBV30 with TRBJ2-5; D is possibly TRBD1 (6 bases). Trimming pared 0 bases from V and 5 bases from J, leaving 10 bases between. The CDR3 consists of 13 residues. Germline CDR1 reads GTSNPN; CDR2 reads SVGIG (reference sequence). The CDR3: CAWSVQGKETQYF. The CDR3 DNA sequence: TGTGCCTGGAGTGTACAGGGCAAGGAGACCCAGTACTTC.

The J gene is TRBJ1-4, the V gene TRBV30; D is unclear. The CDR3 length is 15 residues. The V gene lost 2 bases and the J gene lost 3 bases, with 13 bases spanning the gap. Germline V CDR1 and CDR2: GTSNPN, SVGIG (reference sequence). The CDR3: CAWSLRRFANEKLFF. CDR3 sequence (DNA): TGTGCCTGGAGTCTCAGGAGGTTCGCTAATGAAAAACTGTTTTTT.

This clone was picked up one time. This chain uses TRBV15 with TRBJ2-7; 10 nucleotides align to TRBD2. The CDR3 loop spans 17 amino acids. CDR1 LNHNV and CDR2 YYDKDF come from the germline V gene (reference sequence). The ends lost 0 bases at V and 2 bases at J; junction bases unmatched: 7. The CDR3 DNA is TGTGCCACCAGCAGAGATCAGAGCGGGAGGGCGACCTACGAGCAGTACTTC. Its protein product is CATSRDQSGRATYEQYF.

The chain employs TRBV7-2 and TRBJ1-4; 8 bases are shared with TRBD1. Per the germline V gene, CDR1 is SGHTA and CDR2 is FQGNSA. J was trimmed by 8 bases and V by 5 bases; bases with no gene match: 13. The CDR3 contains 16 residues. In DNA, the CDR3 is TGTGCCAGCAGCCCGAATACGAAAGACAGGGGCGAAAAACTGTTTTTT. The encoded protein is CASSPNTKDRGEKLFF. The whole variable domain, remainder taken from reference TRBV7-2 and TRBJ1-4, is GAGVSQSPSNKVTEKGKDVELRCDPISGHTALYWYRQSLGQGLEFLIYFQGNSAPDKSGLPSDRFSAERTGGSVSTLTIQRTQQEDSAVYLCASSPNTKDRGEKLFFGSGTQLSVL.

This chain's CDR3 is CASSARDRESRGYGYTF. The CDR3 bases are TGTGCCAGCAGTGCCCGGGACAGGGAGAGTCGTGGCTATGGCTACACCTTC. The rearrangement uses TRBV6-1 and TRBJ1-2; TRBD1 agrees at 9 bases. Per germline, CDR1 MNHNS and CDR2 SASEGT. The CDR3 spans 17 residues. V shed 4 bases, J shed 4 bases, and the junction held 13 bases outside the gene matches.

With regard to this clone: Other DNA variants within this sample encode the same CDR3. In DNA form, the CDR3 reads TGTGCCAGCAGCCCGGGACTGACTTCCTACGAGCAGTACTTC. Protein: CASSPGLTSYEQYF. The chain combines TRBV7-2 with TRBJ2-7, with a possible D match to TRBD2 (6 bases). V lost 5 bases and J 1 base, leaving 12 bases between the germline ends. Germline loops: CDR1 SGHTA, CDR2 FQGNSA. This CDR3 spans 14 amino acids. Supplemented by reference TRBV7-2 and TRBJ2-7, the full variable domain reads GAGVSQSPSNKVTEKGKDVELRCDPISGHTALYWYRQSLGQGLEFLIYFQGNSAPDKSGLPSDRFSAERTGGSVSTLTIQRTQQEDSAVYLCASSPGLTSYEQYFGPGTRLTVT.

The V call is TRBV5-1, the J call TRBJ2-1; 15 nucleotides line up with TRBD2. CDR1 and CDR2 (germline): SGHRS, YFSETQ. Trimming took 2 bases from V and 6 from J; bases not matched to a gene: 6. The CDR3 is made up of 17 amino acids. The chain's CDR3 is CASSLRTSGRAANEQFF. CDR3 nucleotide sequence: TGCGCCAGCAGCTTAAGGACTAGCGGGAGGGCCGCCAATGAGCAGTTCTTC. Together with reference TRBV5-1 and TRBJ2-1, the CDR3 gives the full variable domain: KAGVTQTPRYLIKTRGQQVTLSCSPISGHRSVSWYQQTPGQGLQFLFEYFSETQRNKGNFPGRFSGRQFSNSRSEMNVSTLELGDSALYLCASSLRTSGRAANEQFFGPGTRLTVL.

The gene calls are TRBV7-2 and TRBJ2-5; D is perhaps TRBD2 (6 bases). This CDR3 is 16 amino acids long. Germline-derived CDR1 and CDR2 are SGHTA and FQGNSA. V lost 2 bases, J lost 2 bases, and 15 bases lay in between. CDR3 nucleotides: TGTGCCAGCAGCTTATACAGCGAGGCGGGACAAGAGACCCAGTACTTC. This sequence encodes CASSLYSEAGQETQYF.

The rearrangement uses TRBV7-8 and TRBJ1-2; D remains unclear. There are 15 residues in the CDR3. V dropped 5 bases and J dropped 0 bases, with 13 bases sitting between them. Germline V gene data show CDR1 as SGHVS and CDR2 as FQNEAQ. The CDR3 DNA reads TGTGCCAGCAGCCCAACCCACGGTGCTAACTATGGCTACACCTTC. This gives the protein CASSPTHGANYGYTF.